Reported below is one T cell receptor (beta chain). TCRdb's copy holds only in-frame clones and misses some; the assay was immunoSEQ multiplex PCR. The table shows tens of thousands of clones, with about 76% occurring only once. V was pared by 6 bases and J by 0 bases, with 3 bases of the junction left unmatched. CDR1 is ENHRY and CDR2 is SYGVKD in the germline V gene. The CDR3 sequence is 16 residues long. This entry belongs to a study of PD-L1 blockade in urothelial cancer. The overall study: Treatment start was followed by blood analysis at 3 weeks (second dose) and again at 6 weeks. Blood samples had a median of roughly 140,000 T cells.

Indicated time point: pretreatment peripheral blood. Specimen: PBMCs, collected around atezolizumab (anti-PD-L1) treatment. The gene calls are TRBV10-3 and TRBJ2-1; 12 bases map to TRBD2. The receptor was derived from a man aged 65 to 79 with urothelial cancer. The CDR3 nucleotides are TGTGCCATCAGGGCGACTAGCGGGAGCTCCTACAATGAGCAGTTCTTC. Translated: CAIRATSGSSYNEQFF.